These T cell receptor beta chains were read from a single sample in a study of T cells in Graves' hyperthyroidism and ophthalmopathy. TCRdb fed the multiplex PCR reads into MiXCR, producing one record per CDR3 protein. The profile covers 600,000 to 750,000 distinct CDR3 sequences, with around 15% appearing a single time and around 15% taken by the ten largest. Material: blood. These receptors were collected from a man aged 50 to 60 with Graves' hyperthyroidism. CDR3s include the opening cysteine and the closing phenylalanine or tryptophan. Each record gives: CDR3 length, D gene, J gene, V gene, clone size, CDR3 protein, CDR3 DNA. A D gene is named only where the DNA matches it firmly. Where a row states a size, it is once, few, many or the class of an expanded clone; other rows omit it.

CDR3 length: 13
D gene: TRBD1
J gene: TRBJ1-2
V gene: TRBV27
clone size: many
CDR3 protein: CASSAQGNYGYTF
CDR3 DNA: TGTGCCAGCAGCGCACAGGGGAACTATGGCTACACCTTC

CDR3 length: 15
D gene: -
J gene: TRBJ1-6
V gene: TRBV27
clone size: few
CDR3 protein: CASRFTGRYNSPLHF
CDR3 DNA: TGTGCCAGCAGGTTCACGGGACGATATAATTCACCCCTCCACTTT

CDR3 length: 18
D gene: TRBD2
J gene: TRBJ2-1
V gene: TRBV7-9
clone size: many
CDR3 protein: CASSGGTSGSGSYNEQFF
CDR3 DNA: TGTGCCAGCAGCGGCGGGACTAGCGGGAGTGGATCCTACAATGAGCAGTTCTTC

CDR3 length: 17
D gene: TRBD2
J gene: TRBJ2-1
V gene: TRBV24-1
clone size: few
CDR3 protein: CATSDPLAGGTYNEQFF
CDR3 DNA: TGTGCCACCAGTGATCCACTAGCGGGAGGGACCTACAATGAGCAGTTCTTC

CDR3 length: 18
D gene: TRBD2
J gene: TRBJ2-3
V gene: TRBV24-1
clone size: -
CDR3 protein: CATSDLVGSGSSADTQYF
CDR3 DNA: TGTGCCACCAGTGACCTGGTTGGAAGCGGGAGTTCGGCAGATACGCAGTATTTT

CDR3 length: 13
D gene: -
J gene: TRBJ2-7
V gene: TRBV10-3
clone size: -
CDR3 protein: CAISEGGTYEQYF
CDR3 DNA: TGTGCCATCAGTGAGGGCGGAACTTACGAGCAGTACTTC

CDR3 length: 13
D gene: TRBD1
J gene: TRBJ2-1
V gene: TRBV11-2
clone size: -
CDR3 protein: CASPDRGFSEQFF
CDR3 DNA: TGTGCCAGCCCGGACAGGGGGTTTAGTGAGCAGTTCTTC

CDR3 length: 14
D gene: -
J gene: TRBJ2-2
V gene: TRBV19
clone size: -
CDR3 protein: CASSIGSTTGELFF
CDR3 DNA: TGTGCCAGTAGTATTGGCTCCACCACCGGGGAGCTGTTTTTT

CDR3 length: 15
D gene: -
J gene: TRBJ2-5
V gene: TRBV9
clone size: few
CDR3 protein: CASSVSGTSIETQYF
CDR3 DNA: TGTGCCAGCAGCGTATCCGGGACATCCATAGAGACCCAGTACTTC

CDR3 length: 18
D gene: TRBD2
J gene: TRBJ2-1
V gene: TRBV27
clone size: many
CDR3 protein: CASRRTSGSGRRFNEQFF
CDR3 DNA: TGTGCCAGCAGGCGGACTAGCGGGAGCGGTCGAAGGTTCAATGAGCAGTTCTTC

CDR3 length: 16
D gene: TRBD2
J gene: TRBJ2-2
V gene: TRBV7-3
clone size: many
CDR3 protein: CASSSSGRGVTGELFF
CDR3 DNA: TGTGCCAGCAGCTCCAGCGGGAGAGGTGTGACCGGGGAGCTGTTTTTT

CDR3 length: 16
D gene: -
J gene: TRBJ2-2
V gene: TRBV28
clone size: few
CDR3 protein: CASSQLGLGVTGELFF
CDR3 DNA: TGTGCCAGCAGCCAACTGGGGCTGGGGGTCACCGGGGAGCTGTTTTTT

CDR3 length: 16
D gene: TRBD2
J gene: TRBJ2-1
V gene: TRBV20-1
clone size: -
CDR3 protein: CSARPGLAGLPNEQFF
CDR3 DNA: TGCAGTGCTAGGCCGGGACTAGCGGGGCTGCCCAATGAGCAGTTCTTC

CDR3 length: 14
D gene: -
J gene: TRBJ1-1
V gene: TRBV11-2
clone size: many
CDR3 protein: CASSLVIRPPEAFF
CDR3 DNA: TGTGCCAGCAGCTTAGTGATTCGGCCCCCTGAAGCTTTCTTT

CDR3 length: 15
D gene: -
J gene: TRBJ2-7
V gene: TRBV4-1
clone size: few
CDR3 protein: CASSPIIRVGHEQYF
CDR3 DNA: TGCGCCAGCAGCCCGATTATTAGGGTCGGTCACGAGCAGTACTTC

CDR3 length: 14
D gene: TRBD2
J gene: TRBJ2-1
V gene: TRBV20-1
clone size: -
CDR3 protein: CKSGDGLAGGEQFF
CDR3 DNA: TGCAAATCGGGAGACGGGCTAGCGGGAGGTGAGCAGTTCTTC

CDR3 length: 16
D gene: TRBD1
J gene: TRBJ1-1
V gene: TRBV6-1
clone size: many
CDR3 protein: CASSDKAGGAGTEAFF
CDR3 DNA: TGTGCCAGCAGTGATAAGGCAGGGGGCGCGGGCACTGAAGCTTTCTTT

CDR3 length: 13
D gene: TRBD1
J gene: TRBJ2-1
V gene: TRBV10-3
clone size: few
CDR3 protein: CANRDSSYNEQFF
CDR3 DNA: TGTGCCAACCGGGACAGTTCCTACAATGAGCAGTTCTTC

CDR3 length: 17
D gene: TRBD1
J gene: TRBJ1-5
V gene: TRBV27
clone size: few
CDR3 protein: CASSTRTGLDLNQPQHF
CDR3 DNA: TGTGCCAGCAGTACTCGGACAGGGTTGGACCTAAATCAGCCCCAGCATTTT

CDR3 length: 12
D gene: -
J gene: TRBJ2-5
V gene: TRBV28
clone size: -
CDR3 protein: CASSTSGLTAHF
CDR3 DNA: TGTGCCAGCAGCACAAGTGGGCTCACGGCGCACTTC

CDR3 length: 15
D gene: -
J gene: TRBJ1-4
V gene: TRBV27
clone size: many
CDR3 protein: CASSPGAGLNEKLFF
CDR3 DNA: TGTGCCAGCAGTCCAGGGGCAGGCCTTAATGAAAAACTGTTTTTT

CDR3 length: 14
D gene: -
J gene: TRBJ2-7
V gene: TRBV4-1
clone size: many
CDR3 protein: CASSQEQGSYEQYF
CDR3 DNA: TGCGCCAGCAGCCAAGAGCAAGGCTCCTACGAGCAGTACTTC